The clone carrying this T cell receptor beta chain showed up just a few times. TCRdb processed the RT-PCR reads anew with MiXCR; each CDR3 protein has one entry. The sample includes 170,000 or so distinct CDR3 sequences, about 10% of them seen just once. This entry comes from a study of response to subunit inactivated influenza vaccine. This clonotype originated in a man between 50 and 69 years old who received an inactivated influenza vaccine. Sequencing was performed on CD8+ T cells sorted from PBMCs, taken less than 30 months after vaccination.

CDR3 sequence reads: CASSVAGAGNSYEQYF. CDR3 bases: TGTGCCAGCAGCGTAGCAGGAGCAGGGAATTCCTACGAGCAGTACTTC. The rearrangement joins TRBV9 to TRBJ2-7; D may be TRBD1 (5 bases). The CDR3 length is 16 residues. Trimming left V 0 bases short and J 1 base short, with 14 bases between. The V gene's germline CDR1 is SGDLS and CDR2 YYNGEE.